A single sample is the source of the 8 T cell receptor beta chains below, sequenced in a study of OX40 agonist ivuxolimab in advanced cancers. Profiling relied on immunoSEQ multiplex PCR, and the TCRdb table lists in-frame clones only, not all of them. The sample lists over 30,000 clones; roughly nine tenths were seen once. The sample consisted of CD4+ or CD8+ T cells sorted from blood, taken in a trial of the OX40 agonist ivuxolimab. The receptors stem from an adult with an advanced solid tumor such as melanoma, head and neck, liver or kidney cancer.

As DNA, the CDR3 is TGTGCCAGCAGCAACCAGGGGGAGAACTATGGCTACACCTTC. This encodes CASSNQGENYGYTF. The genes are TRBV5-6 and TRBJ1-2, with 7 bases matching TRBD1. CDR1 is SGHDT and CDR2 is YYEEEE in the germline V gene. This CDR3 region has 14 residues. Germline trimming cut 4 bases from V and 2 bases from J; bases unmatched to any gene: 5.

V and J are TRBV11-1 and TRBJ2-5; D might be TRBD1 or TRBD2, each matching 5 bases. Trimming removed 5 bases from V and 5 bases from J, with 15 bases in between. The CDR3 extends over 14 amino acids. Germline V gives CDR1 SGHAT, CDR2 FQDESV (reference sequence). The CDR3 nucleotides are TGTGCCAGCAGCCTCGGCCCGGGGCCGGAGACCCAGTACTTC. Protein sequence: CASSLGPGPETQYF.

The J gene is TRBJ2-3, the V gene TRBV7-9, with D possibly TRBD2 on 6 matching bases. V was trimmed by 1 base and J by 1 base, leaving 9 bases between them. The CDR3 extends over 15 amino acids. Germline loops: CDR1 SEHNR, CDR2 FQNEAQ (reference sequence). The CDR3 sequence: CASSLGAGRTDTQYF. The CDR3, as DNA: TGTGCCAGCAGCTTAGGGGCGGGACGCACAGATACGCAGTATTTT.

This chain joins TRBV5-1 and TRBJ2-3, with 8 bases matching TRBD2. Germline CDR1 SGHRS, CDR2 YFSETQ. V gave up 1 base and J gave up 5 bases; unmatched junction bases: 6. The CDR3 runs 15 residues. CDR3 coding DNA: TGCGCCAGCAGCTTGAGTAGCGGGGCGGGAGATACGCAGTATTTT. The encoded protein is CASSLSSGAGDTQYF.

The DNA of the CDR3 is TGTGCCAGCAGCGCCCTTCAAGGGGTCAACACCGGGGAGCTGTTTTTT. It codes for CASSALQGVNTGELFF. The genes are TRBV7-9 and TRBJ2-2; maybe TRBD1 (5 bases). The germline gives CDR1 SEHNR, CDR2 FQNEAQ (reference sequence). V was trimmed by 5 bases and J by 2 bases, leaving 15 bases between them. The CDR3 is made up of 16 amino acids.

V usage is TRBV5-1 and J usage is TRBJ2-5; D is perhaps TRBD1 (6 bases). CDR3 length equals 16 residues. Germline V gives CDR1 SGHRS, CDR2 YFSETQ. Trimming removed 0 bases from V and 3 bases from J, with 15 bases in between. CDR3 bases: TGCGCCAGCAGCTTGGGTGCAGGGGATTTTAAAGAGACCCAGTACTTC. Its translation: CASSLGAGDFKETQYF.

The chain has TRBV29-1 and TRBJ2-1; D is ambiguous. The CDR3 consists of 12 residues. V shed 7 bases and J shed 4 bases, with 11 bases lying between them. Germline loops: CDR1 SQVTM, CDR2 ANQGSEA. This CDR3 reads CSATSGYNEQFF. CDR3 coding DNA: TGCAGCGCCACTTCCGGGTACAATGAGCAGTTCTTC.

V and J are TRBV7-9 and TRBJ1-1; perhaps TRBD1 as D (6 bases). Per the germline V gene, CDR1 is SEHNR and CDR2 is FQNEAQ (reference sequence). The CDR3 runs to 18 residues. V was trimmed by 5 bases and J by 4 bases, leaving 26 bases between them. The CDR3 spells CASSPGGFGGAVGTEAFF. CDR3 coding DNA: TGTGCCAGCAGCCCAGGCGGGTTTGGGGGGGCTGTCGGCACTGAAGCTTTCTTT.